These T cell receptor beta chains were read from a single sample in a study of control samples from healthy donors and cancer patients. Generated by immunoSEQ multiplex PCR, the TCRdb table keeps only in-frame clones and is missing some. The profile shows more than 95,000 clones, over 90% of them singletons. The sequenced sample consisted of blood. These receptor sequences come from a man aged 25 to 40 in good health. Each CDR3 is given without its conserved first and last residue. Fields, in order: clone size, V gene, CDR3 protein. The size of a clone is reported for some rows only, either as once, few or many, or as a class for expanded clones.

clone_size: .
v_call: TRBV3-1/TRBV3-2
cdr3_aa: ASSHSRTNLFQGYT

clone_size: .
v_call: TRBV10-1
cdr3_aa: ASSEIGGELF

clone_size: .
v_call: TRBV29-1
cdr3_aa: SVDWQGGGYT

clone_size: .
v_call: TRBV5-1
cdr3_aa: ASQVNTGELF

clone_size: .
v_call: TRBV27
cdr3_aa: ASGSDRVNTEAF

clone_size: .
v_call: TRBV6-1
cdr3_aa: ASSETFSGNTIY

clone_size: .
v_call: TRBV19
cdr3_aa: ASSIGGGYEAF

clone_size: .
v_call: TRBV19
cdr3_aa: ASRMYPDSGNTIY

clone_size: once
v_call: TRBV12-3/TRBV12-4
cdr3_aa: ASSLWGDQPQH

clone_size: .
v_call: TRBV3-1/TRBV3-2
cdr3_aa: ASSQGPGGSYEQY

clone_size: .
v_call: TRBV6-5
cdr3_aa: ASSTGAGNTIY

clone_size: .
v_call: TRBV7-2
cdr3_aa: ASSPSRGGEKLF

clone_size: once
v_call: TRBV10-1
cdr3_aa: ASRDRMNTEAF

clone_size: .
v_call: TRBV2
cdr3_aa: ASSPTGNDEQY

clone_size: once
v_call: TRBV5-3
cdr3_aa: ARTLAATDTQY

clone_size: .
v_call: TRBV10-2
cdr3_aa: ASSHSGGELF

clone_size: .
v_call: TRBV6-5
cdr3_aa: ASSAGLAGYEQY

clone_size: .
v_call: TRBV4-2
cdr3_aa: ASSREGVGTEAF

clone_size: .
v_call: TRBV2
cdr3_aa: ASSEAGLAGGTDTQY

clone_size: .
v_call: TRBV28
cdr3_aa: ASTSQGQTGEKLF

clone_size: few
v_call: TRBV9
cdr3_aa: ASSPSVAGRINYGYT

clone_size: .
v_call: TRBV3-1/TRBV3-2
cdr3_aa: ASSQGMAGGYSNQPQH

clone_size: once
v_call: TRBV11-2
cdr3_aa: ASSSLTRLGETQY

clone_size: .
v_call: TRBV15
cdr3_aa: ATSRGGQWQPQH

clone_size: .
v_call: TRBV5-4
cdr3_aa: ASSLNRNNYGYT

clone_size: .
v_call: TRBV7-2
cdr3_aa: ASSLWDTTDTQY

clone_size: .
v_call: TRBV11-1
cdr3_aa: ASSRGQGEFETQY

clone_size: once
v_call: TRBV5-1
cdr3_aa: ASSLVVIAGGDWADTQY

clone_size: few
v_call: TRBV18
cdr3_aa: ASSPSTGNTEAF

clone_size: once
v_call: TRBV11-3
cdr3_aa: ASSLRVASFGGYT

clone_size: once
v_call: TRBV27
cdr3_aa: ASSPAGTGANVLT

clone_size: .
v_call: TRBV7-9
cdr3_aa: ASSHPQGRGDTEAF

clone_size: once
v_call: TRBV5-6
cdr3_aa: ASSLTDTQY

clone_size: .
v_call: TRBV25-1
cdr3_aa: ASSALNSYNSPLH

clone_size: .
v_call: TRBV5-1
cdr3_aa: ASSPQGPDTQY

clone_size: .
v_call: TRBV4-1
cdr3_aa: ASSQGPPPNVLT

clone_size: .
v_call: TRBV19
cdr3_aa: ASSSGFH

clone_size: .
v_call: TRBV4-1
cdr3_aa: ASSQSNYGYT

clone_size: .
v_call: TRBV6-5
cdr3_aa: ASSYDLVAGEQY

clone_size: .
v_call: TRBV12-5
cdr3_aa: ASGPHNTEAF

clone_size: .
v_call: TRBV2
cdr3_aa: ASSDRTGGFTNEKLF

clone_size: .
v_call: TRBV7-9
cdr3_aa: ASSSGGRQDQGDTQY

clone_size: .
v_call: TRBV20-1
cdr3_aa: SATPQETQY

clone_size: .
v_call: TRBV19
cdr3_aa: ASRRQVPSEKLF

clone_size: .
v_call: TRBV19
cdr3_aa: ASTPRWQGTHNEQF

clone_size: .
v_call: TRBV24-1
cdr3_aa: ATSATYSNQPQH

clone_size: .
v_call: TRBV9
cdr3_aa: ASRSNYGYT

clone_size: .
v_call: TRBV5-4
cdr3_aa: ASSLGQALGTNTEAF

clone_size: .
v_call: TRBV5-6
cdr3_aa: ASSPPPGGINYGYT

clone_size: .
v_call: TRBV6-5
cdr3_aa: ASKVPLGTDTQY

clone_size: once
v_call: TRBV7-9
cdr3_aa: ASSLQGKDEAF

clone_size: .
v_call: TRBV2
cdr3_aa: ASRRTAYTGELF

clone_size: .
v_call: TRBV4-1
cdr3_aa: ASSQEKAGAFSPLH

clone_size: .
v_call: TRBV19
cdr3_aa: ASRRNGANVLT

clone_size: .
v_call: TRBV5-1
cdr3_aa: ASSFAGRDEQF

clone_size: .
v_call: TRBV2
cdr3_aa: ASKYRLPSAVEIKGRTEAF